Each of the 18 T cell receptor beta chains below was sequenced from the same sample in a study of blood T cell repertoires in COVID-19. Libraries were prepared by immunoSEQ multiplex PCR; TCRdb keeps only in-frame clonotypes and omits some of them. Of about 210,000 clones in the sample, around 89% were seen once. The specimen sequenced was peripheral blood. The receptors were gathered from a man aged 65-85 years with acute or convalescent COVID-19.

As concerns this clone: Different DNA sequences within this sample yield the same CDR3. The genes are TRBV10-3 and TRBJ1-4, with 8 bases matching TRBD1. The germline V gene has CDR1 ENHRY and CDR2 SYGVKD. CDR3 length equals 14 residues. Trimming cost V 6 bases and J 4 bases; bases outside gene matches: 4. The CDR3 loop reads CAISPGQGNEKLFF. The CDR3 bases are TGTGCCATCAGCCCCGGACAGGGTAATGAAAAACTGTTTTTT.

The rearrangement uses TRBV7-2 and TRBJ1-2, with a possible D match to TRBD1 (6 bases). The CDR3 runs to 11 residues. The germline V gene has CDR1 SGHTA and CDR2 FQGNSA. The V gene lost 9 bases and the J gene lost 8 bases, with 13 bases spanning the gap. Here the CDR3 reads CAREDRNGYTF. In DNA form, the CDR3 reads TGTGCCAGAGAGGACAGAAACGGCTACACCTTC.

The V and J genes are TRBV5-5 and TRBJ1-4, with D uncertain. V dropped 4 bases and J dropped 6 bases, with 13 bases sitting between them. Germline loops: CDR1 SGHKS, CDR2 YYEKEE (reference sequence). This CDR3 region has 14 residues. The CDR3 loop reads CASSLMGGYEKLFF. The CDR3 DNA reads TGTGCCAGCAGCCTGATGGGCGGGTATGAAAAACTGTTTTTT.

V is TRBV2 and J is TRBJ1-5, with 7 bases aligning to TRBD1. The germline V gene has CDR1 SNHLY and CDR2 FYNNEI. This CDR3 is 13 amino acids long. V was clipped by 8 bases and J by 5 bases; unmatched bases: 6. CDR3 amino acids: CASSQGIDQPQHF. DNA of the CDR3: TGTGCCAGCTCACAGGGGATCGATCAGCCCCAGCATTTT.

The gene calls are TRBV28 and TRBJ2-1, with 11 bases lining up with TRBD1. The CDR3 has 14 amino acids. Germline lookup yields CDR1 MDHEN and CDR2 SYDVKM. J lost 4 bases, V lost 6 bases, and 2 bases had no gene match. The CDR3 loop reads CASSGQGAYNEQFF. In nucleotides, the CDR3 is TGTGCCAGCAGCGGACAGGGGGCGTACAATGAGCAGTTCTTC.

V usage is TRBV6-2 or TRBV6-3 and J usage is TRBJ1-5; D possibly corresponds to TRBD1 (6 bases). The CDR3 runs 17 residues. Germline values: CDR1 MNHEY, CDR2 SVGEGT. Trimming shortened V by 0 bases and J by 4 bases, and 16 bases separated the two germline ends. This chain's CDR3 is CASSYSRTAGANQPQHF. CDR3 coding DNA: TGTGCCAGCAGTTACTCGAGGACAGCCGGTGCAAATCAGCCCCAGCATTTT.

J is TRBJ2-2 and V is TRBV13; weak D call: TRBD2 (5 bases). The length of the CDR3 is 16 residues. Germline CDR1 and CDR2: PRHDT and FYEKMQ (reference sequence). V lost 4 bases to trimming and J lost 3 bases, with 15 bases between them. In DNA form, the CDR3 reads TGTGCCAGCAGCTCAGGTGGTTCGGAGGACACCGGGGAGCTGTTTTTT. It translates to CASSSGGSEDTGELFF. Full variable domain (missing parts from reference TRBV13 and TRBJ2-2): AAGVIQSPRHLIKEKRETATLKCYPIPRHDTVYWYQQGPGQDPQFLISFYEKMQSDKGSIPDRFSAQQFSDYHSELNMSSLELGDSALYFCASSSGGSEDTGELFFGEGSRLTVL.

The chain joins TRBV6-1 to TRBJ1-1, with D possibly being TRBD1 (6 bases). Germline V lookup: CDR1 MNHNS, CDR2 SASEGT. The CDR3 is 15 amino acids. The V and J ends lost 3 bases and 4 bases respectively, with 15 bases between them. The CDR3 reads CASSDARKGVTEAFF. As DNA, the CDR3 is TGTGCCAGCAGTGATGCCCGAAAGGGGGTCACTGAAGCTTTCTTT.

This clone has only one observation. This rearrangement joins TRBV24-1 to TRBJ1-1; 9 nucleotides match TRBD1. V lost 10 bases, J lost 7 bases, and 9 bases stayed unmatched. The CDR3 is made up of 13 amino acids. CDR1 is KGHDR and CDR2 is SFDVKD in the germline V gene. The CDR3 coding sequence is TGTGCCACTAGGGACAGGGTTTCGGGTGAAGCTTTCTTT. Amino acid sequence: CATRDRVSGEAFF.

The chain combines TRBV29-1 with TRBJ2-7; the match to TRBD2 covers 8 bases. Trimming at V came to 4 bases and at J to 4 bases, leaving 6 bases not matched to a gene. The CDR3 length is 13 residues. CDR1 is SQVTM, CDR2 ANQGSEA, per germline. CDR3 bases: TGCAGCGTTGGGGTAGCGGGGCGTTACGAGCAGTACTTC. As protein: CSVGVAGRYEQYF.

Here the CDR3 reads CATSDSMNNEQFF. In nucleotides, the CDR3 is TGTGCCACCAGTGACTCTATGAACAATGAGCAGTTCTTC. This sequence joins TRBV24-1 and TRBJ2-1; D not resolved. The CDR3 contains 13 residues. Per germline, CDR1 KGHDR and CDR2 SFDVKD. V lost 4 bases, J lost 5 bases, and 8 bases lay in between.

This clone occurred once. The J gene is TRBJ1-5, the V gene TRBV9; TRBD1 might be the D (5 bases). Per germline, CDR1 SGDLS and CDR2 YYNGEE. The CDR3 length is 15 residues. V dropped 4 bases and J dropped 4 bases, with 15 bases sitting between them. The CDR3 protein is CASSPDRAPNQPQHF. CDR3 DNA sequence: TGTGCCAGCAGCCCCGACAGAGCACCAAATCAGCCCCAGCATTTT.

The chain employs TRBV7-9 and TRBJ2-7; 9 positions agree with TRBD2. In germline, CDR1 is SEHNR, CDR2 FQNEAQ (reference sequence). The CDR3 is 16 residues long. The V and J ends lost 3 bases and 0 bases, in that order; junction bases with no gene match: 6. The CDR3 DNA is TGTGCCAGCAGCTTGGCAGGTAGCGGGAGCTCCTACGAGCAGTACTTC. Translating it yields CASSLAGSGSSYEQYF.

The chain carries TRBV27 and TRBJ1-6; 8 positions agree with TRBD1. V was pared by 1 base and J by 9 bases, with 8 bases of the junction left unmatched. The CDR3 has 16 amino acids. The germline V gene encodes CDR1 MNHEY and CDR2 SMNVEV (reference sequence). The CDR3 is CASSLWAGGVPSPLHF. The CDR3, as DNA: TGTGCCAGCAGTTTATGGGCAGGGGGCGTTCCTTCACCCCTCCACTTT.

V and J are TRBV27 and TRBJ1-5, with a possible D match to TRBD1 (6 bases). There are 14 residues in the CDR3. Looked up from germline, CDR1 is MNHEY and CDR2 is SMNVEV (reference sequence). Trimming took 6 bases from V and 7 from J, leaving 16 bases between them. The CDR3 loop is CASSLGQFGQPQHF. CDR3 DNA: TGTGCCAGCAGCCTCGGACAGTTCGGGCAGCCCCAGCATTTT.

This chain connects TRBV18 to TRBJ2-3, with no clear D. Between the trimmed V and J ends, which lost 0 bases and 0 bases, there was a span of 7 bases. Looked up from germline, CDR1 is KGHSH and CDR2 is LQKENI. The CDR3 runs to 15 residues. The DNA of the CDR3 is TGTGCCAGCTCACCACCGATAAGCAGCACAGATACGCAGTATTTT. Translating gives CASSPPISSTDTQYF.

Here the CDR3 reads CASSLDRPSFSYEQYF. The CDR3 DNA reads as TGTGCCAGCAGCTTAGATAGGCCTAGCTTCTCCTACGAGCAGTACTTC. This chain links TRBV11-2 with TRBJ2-7; D is perhaps TRBD2 (5 bases). This CDR3 comprises 16 residues. V was shortened by 0 bases and J by 0 bases, with 12 bases between the two germline ends. Germline V gene lookup returns CDR1 SGHAT and CDR2 FQNNGV.

The V and J genes are TRBV19 and TRBJ1-2; TRBD1 might be the D (6 bases). The CDR3 length is 14 residues. Germline V gene sequence: CDR1 LNHDA, CDR2 SQIVND (reference sequence). The V gene lost 3 bases and the J gene lost 2 bases, with 10 bases spanning the gap. The CDR3 is CASSIAGDNYGYTF. The CDR3 DNA follows: TGTGCCAGTAGTATCGCAGGGGACAACTATGGCTACACCTTC.